This T cell receptor beta chain was identified during a study of blood T cell repertoires in COVID-19. About the study: The origin of the acute and convalescent COVID-19 samples was the United States, Italy and Spain. Sources were T cells, B-cell-depleted T cells, or PBMCs; the material itself was cDNA or gDNA.

Trimming took 4 bases from V and 4 from J; bases not matched to a gene: 5. The CDR3 has 14 residues. Germline V gives CDR1 SGHNT, CDR2 YYREEE (reference sequence). Original handling: Amplification with reference gene primers provided the estimates of nucleated cell counts. Some clones are missing from TCRdb's copy, which holds only in-frame ones; the method was immunoSEQ multiplex PCR. That table supplies the V and J calls and clone size; D and trimming were determined from the DNA. Among about 140,000 clones listed, about four fifths were seen once. The gene calls are TRBV5-4 and TRBJ2-4, with 7 positions matching TRBD1. The clonotype comes from a man older than 75 with acute or convalescent COVID-19. The sample comprised peripheral blood. CDR3 in amino acids: CASSAWDRKNIQYF. In DNA form, the CDR3 reads TGTGCCAGCAGCGCCTGGGACAGAAAAAACATTCAGTACTTC. Using reference TRBV5-4 and TRBJ2-4 for the parts outside the CDR3, the full variable domain is ETGVTQSPTHLIKTRGQQVTLRCSSQSGHNTVSWYQQALGQGPQFIFQYYREEENGRGNFPPRFSGLQFPNYSSELNVNALELDDSALYLCASSAWDRKNIQYFGAGTRLSVL.